This T cell receptor (beta chain) was sequenced in a study of blood T cell repertoires in COVID-19. Study context: T cells, B-cell-depleted T cells, or PBMCs provided the cDNA or gDNA that served as material.

Original data processing: Reference gene primer amplification in the assay estimated nucleated cell counts. This table comes from immunoSEQ multiplex PCR, and its TCRdb copy is limited to in-frame clones, with some not included. V, J and clone size are taken as reported in that table, and D and trimming were inferred from the DNA itself. The table records almost 250,000 clones, 86% of them present only once. Trimming at V came to 6 bases and at J to 1 base, leaving 13 bases not matched to a gene. This CDR3 spans 18 amino acids. Germline CDR1 SNHLY, CDR2 FYNNEI. The sample comprised peripheral blood. The genes are TRBV2 and TRBJ2-3; 10 positions match TRBD2. The receptor comes from a woman of 80 years or more with COVID-19, enrolled during active disease. The CDR3 DNA reads TGTGCCAGCAGCCGAGGAACTAGCGGGGTCGGTCGCACAGATACGCAGTATTTT. Its protein is CASSRGTSGVGRTDTQYF.